Presented here are 3 T cell receptor beta chains from one specimen sequenced in a study of CD8 T cells in ankylosing spondylitis. Each CDR3 protein gets one entry after TCRdb re-called the 5' RACE reads with MiXCR. Among about 130,000 distinct CDR3 sequences listed, just under 7.5% were seen once. Sequenced input: blood, either unsorted or a sorted T cell fraction (not recorded which). These receptors all come from a female donor with ankylosing spondylitis or in good health (not recorded which).

This clonotype was seen a few times. The gene calls are TRBV18 and TRBJ2-1; 8 bases are shared with TRBD1. Per the germline V gene, CDR1 is KGHSH and CDR2 is LQKENI. This CDR3 has 14 residues. Trimming cost V 3 bases and J 6 bases; bases outside gene matches: 4. CDR3 in amino acids: CASSPWTGRNEQFF. The CDR3 DNA follows: TGTGCCAGCTCACCTTGGACAGGGCGCAATGAGCAGTTCTTC.

There are many counts of this clonotype. The J gene is TRBJ2-7, the V gene TRBV5-5, with TRBD1 matching over 9 bases. The CDR3 extends over 14 amino acids. With V trimmed by 4 bases and J by 1 base, 3 bases remained unmatched. CDR1 is SGHKS and CDR2 is YYEKEE in the germline V gene (reference sequence). The CDR3 region has the DNA TGTGCCAGCAGCCGACAGGGGGTTTCCTACGAGCAGTACTTC. This encodes CASSRQGVSYEQYF.

At least ten counts were recorded for this clonotype. The chain recombines TRBV30 with TRBJ2-2; tentative D call: TRBD2 (6 bases). This CDR3 spans 13 amino acids. V lost 0 bases and J 5 bases, leaving 7 bases between the germline ends. CDR1 is GTSNPN, CDR2 SVGIG, per germline (reference sequence). CDR3 bases: TGTGCCTGGAGTGTAGGAGGGACCGGGGAGCTGTTTTTT. Amino acids: CAWSVGGTGELFF.